The 10 T cell receptor beta chains reported below all come from one sample, sequenced in a study of blood T cell repertoires in COVID-19. TCRdb's table, derived via immunoSEQ multiplex PCR, lists solely in-frame clones and lacks some. The profile covers approximately 99,000 clones, with about four fifths appearing a single time and about 3.8% taken by the ten largest. Sequenced: peripheral blood. The receptors derive from a woman in her 70s with acute or convalescent COVID-19.

V is TRBV18 and J is TRBJ2-1, with D hard to call. The germline V gene encodes CDR1 KGHSH and CDR2 LQKENI. V dropped 4 bases and J dropped 2 bases, with 12 bases sitting between them. This CDR3 region has 15 residues. CDR3: CASSRIAATYNEQFF. In DNA, the CDR3 is TGTGCCAGCTCACGAATAGCAGCCACCTACAATGAGCAGTTCTTC. Full variable domain (missing parts from reference TRBV18 and TRBJ2-1): NAGVMQNPRHLVRRRGQEARLRCSPMKGHSHVYWYRQLPEEGLKFMVYLQKENIIDESGMPKERFSAEFPKEGPSILRIQQVVRGDSAAYFCASSRIAATYNEQFFGPGTRLTVL.

The chain joins TRBV6-6 to TRBJ2-7, with 10 positions matching TRBD2. V shed 7 bases, J shed 3 bases, and the junction held 6 bases outside the gene matches. This CDR3 contains 14 residues. CDR1 MNHNY and CDR2 SVGAGI come from the germline V gene (reference sequence). As DNA, the CDR3 is TGTGCCAGCAAGTCGCCTAGCGGGAGCTACGAGCAGTACTTC. Its protein product is CASKSPSGSYEQYF.

The chain has TRBV7-2 and TRBJ2-5; a weak D match, TRBD1 (6 bases). CDR1 and CDR2 (germline): SGHTA, FQGNSA. The CDR3 sequence is 14 residues long. With 5 bases removed from V and 4 bases from J, the gap between germline ends came to 14 bases. The CDR3 loop is CASSPGQFRETQYF. The CDR3 nucleotides read TGTGCCAGCAGCCCAGGACAGTTTAGAGAGACCCAGTACTTC. The variable domain in full, with the rest retrieved from reference TRBV7-2 and TRBJ2-5, is GAGVSQSPSNKVTEKGKDVELRCDPISGHTALYWYRQSLGQGLEFLIYFQGNSAPDKSGLPSDRFSAERTGGSVSTLTIQRTQQEDSAVYLCASSPGQFRETQYFGPGTRLLVL.

The J gene is TRBJ2-1, the V gene TRBV27, with 9 bases matching TRBD1. Losses at the gene ends were 0 bases for V and 8 bases for J; bases not matched to a gene: 2. This CDR3 is built from 14 residues. Germline CDR1 is MNHEY and CDR2 is SMNVEV (reference sequence). The CDR3 loop is CASSLSQGADEQFF. The DNA of the CDR3 is TGTGCCAGCAGTTTATCACAGGGGGCCGATGAGCAGTTCTTC.

This chain joins TRBV7-3 and TRBJ1-2; no clear D gene. Germline V gene sequence: CDR1 SGHTA, CDR2 FQGTGA. Between the trimmed V and J ends, which lost 5 bases and 2 bases, there was a span of 12 bases. The CDR3 length is 14 residues. The CDR3 region has the DNA TGTGCCAGCAGCCCCGGTCCTTACAACTATGGCTACACCTTC. This codes for CASSPGPYNYGYTF.

The V and J genes are TRBV9 and TRBJ2-3, with 10 bases fitting TRBD2. The CDR3 length is 16 residues. V lost 4 bases, J lost 3 bases, and 8 bases stayed unmatched. Germline V gene sequence: CDR1 SGDLS, CDR2 YYNGEE. The CDR3 loop is CASSQFRTSGTDTQYF. CDR3 DNA sequence: TGTGCCAGCAGCCAATTTAGGACTAGCGGTACAGATACGCAGTATTTT.

V is TRBV5-6 and J is TRBJ2-7, with TRBD2 as a possible D gene (6 bases). The germline V gene encodes CDR1 SGHDT and CDR2 YYEEEE. The germline V and J ends were trimmed by 4 bases and 0 bases, with 8 bases remaining between them. The CDR3 has 13 residues. Here the CDR3 DNA reads TGTGCCAGCAGCCCCGGGAGCTCCTACGAGCAGTACTTC. Protein sequence: CASSPGSSYEQYF.

A single count supports this clone. V is TRBV3-1 (or the pseudogene TRBV3-2) and J is TRBJ1-2; D might be TRBD1 (6 bases). The CDR3 spans 14 residues. The germline gives CDR1 LGHDT, CDR2 YNNKEL (reference sequence). Trimming removed 4 bases from V and 3 bases from J, with 12 bases in between. In DNA form, the CDR3 reads TGTGCCAGCAGCCCTCGGGGGGGCGACTATGGCTACACCTTC. It is translated as CASSPRGGDYGYTF.

J is TRBJ2-1 and V is TRBV28; tentatively, D is TRBD1 (6 bases). Looked up from germline, CDR1 is MDHEN and CDR2 is SYDVKM. The CDR3 spans 14 residues. The ends were cut back, 6 bases at V and 6 bases at J, with 15 bases in the middle. The CDR3 loop reads CASRRGGGFNEQFF. In nucleotides, the CDR3 is TGTGCCAGCAGGCGAGGTGGGGGCTTCAATGAGCAGTTCTTC.

V usage is TRBV10-3 and J usage is TRBJ2-3; D perhaps matches TRBD2 (6 bases). The CDR3 totals 14 residues. V was shortened by 6 bases and J by 8 bases, with 18 bases between the two germline ends. Germline V gives CDR1 ENHRY, CDR2 SYGVKD. The CDR3 sequence is CAISGTDEGGTQYF. The DNA of the CDR3 is TGTGCCATCAGCGGGACTGACGAGGGTGGTACGCAGTATTTT.